This entry describes one TCR beta chain. Use of 60 Vbeta and 13 Jbeta primers characterized the PCR. Sequencing was performed with immunoSEQ multiplex PCR; in TCRdb, only in-frame clones are kept and a portion is missing. This sample yields some 200,000 clones, of which roughly 87% are seen a single time; about 0.24% belongs to the top ten. V lost 1 base and J lost 4, with 5 bases in between. The CDR3 extends over 13 amino acids. The germline CDR1 and CDR2 sequences are LNHNV and YYDKDF (reference sequence). The data originate from a study of cytomegalovirus exposure and HLA in healthy donors. The sequencing input was PBMCs. The source of this sequence is a girl under three years old in good health and CMV-seronegative. The J gene is TRBJ1-3, the V gene TRBV15; D call uncertain. As DNA, the CDR3 is TGTGCCACCAGCAGAGTGGGCGGAAACACCATATATTTT. This encodes CATSRVGGNTIYF. Combining the CDR3 with reference TRBV15 and TRBJ1-3 gives the whole variable domain DAMVIQNPRYQVTQFGKPVTLSCSQTLNHNVMYWYQQKSSQAPKLLFHYYDKDFNNEADTPDNFQSRRPNTSFCFLDIRSPGLGDTAMYLCATSRVGGNTIYFGEGSWLTVV.